The 13 T cell receptor beta chains presented below share a single source sample, sequenced in a study of spatial heterogeneity in lung cancer (dated by TCRdb to between 2018 and 2020). General findings and caveats noted by the study authors: The tumor nonsynonymous mutation count correlated with the number of expanded intratumoral alpha and beta TCRs.

This specimen's time point label, per the study, means: sample taken at primary tumor resection. Their antigen targets remain unknown. The receptor library was made with 5' RACE. Sequenced using a NextSeq 500. Through fastp at Q25 and MiXCR, TCRdb rebuilt clones from the public reads, retaining in-frame beta chains. Here each entry gathers all rows of one CDR3 protein and keeps the most common genes and DNA. Present in this sample are approximately 9,200 distinct CDR3 sequences, 4% to 6% of which were seen just once. The ten biggest clones cover about 15% of the sample. The sample was lung tumor tissue, taken at surgery. The receptor set was obtained from a female donor with early-stage non-small cell lung cancer.

This clonotype was detected ten times or more. The V call is TRBV28, the J call TRBJ1-4, with TRBD1 matching 7 bases. CDR3 length: 15 amino acids. The V gene end was trimmed by 8 bases and the J gene end by 0 bases; junction bases not matched to a gene: 6. Germline assignment: CDR1 MDHEN and CDR2 SYDVKM. The DNA of the CDR3 is TGTGCCAGCTCCTCAACAGGGGCAACTAATGAAAAACTGTTTTTT. Its protein product is CASSSTGATNEKLFF.

This clonotype has only a few counts. V and J are TRBV7-8 and TRBJ2-5; TRBD2 matches at 9 bases. The CDR3 totals 14 residues. Germline lookup yields CDR1 SGHVS and CDR2 FQNEAQ. Trimming took 5 bases from V and 5 from J; bases not matched to a gene: 6. DNA of the CDR3: TGTGCCAGCAGCCCAGGGCGGGAGGGGGAGACCCAGTACTTC. Protein product: CASSPGREGETQYF.

On this clonotype: One base away lies a much larger clone, so this may be a sequencing read error. The gene calls are TRBV19 and TRBJ1-2, with D hard to call. Germline CDR1 is LNHDA and CDR2 is SQIVND (reference sequence). The CDR3 contains 11 residues. For the CDR3, the DNA is TGTGCCAGTAGTGGCGGCTATGGCTACAACTTC. This codes for CASSGGYGYNF.

This clonotype is categorized as medium-sized (0.01 to 0.1%). This chain uses TRBV20-1 with TRBJ2-3; D gene uncertain. The CDR3 runs to 16 residues. CDR1 is DFQATT, CDR2 SNEGSKA, per germline (reference sequence). The ends were cut back, 0 bases at V and 1 base at J, with 14 bases in the middle. For the CDR3, the DNA is TGCAGTGCTAGAGATCGAGTGGGGATAGGCACAGATACGCAGTATTTT. This sequence encodes CSARDRVGIGTDTQYF.

This clonotype was counted many times. V usage is TRBV20-1 and J usage is TRBJ2-3; D assignment may be TRBD1 or TRBD2 (6 bases each). The CDR3 loop spans 15 amino acids. Trimming stripped 6 bases from V and 6 bases from J, with 22 bases between. CDR1 and CDR2 from the germline V gene are DFQATT and SNEGSKA (reference sequence). CDR3 residues: CSARRDNYQLDTQYF. DNA for the CDR3: TGCAGTGCCCGGCGGGACAACTATCAGCTGGATACGCAGTATTTT.

This clonotype rates as medium-sized (0.01 to 0.1%). CDR3 nucleotide sequence: TGTGCCAGCAGTTCCCGGTGGGGGGACTCCTACGAGCAGTACTTC. Encoded protein: CASSSRWGDSYEQYF. This chain links TRBV6-5 with TRBJ2-7; weak D call: TRBD2 (6 bases). The CDR3 is made up of 15 amino acids. CDR1 and CDR2 (germline): MNHEY, SVGAGI. V lost 4 bases and J lost 0, with 13 bases in between.

The chain recombines TRBV7-3 with TRBJ2-7; 7 positions match TRBD2. Germline lookup yields CDR1 SGHTA and CDR2 FQGTGA. V shed 2 bases, J shed 4 bases, and the junction held 14 bases outside the gene matches. This CDR3 comprises 17 residues. The CDR3 spells CASSLYSLGVAGYEQYF. CDR3 sequence (DNA): TGTGCCAGCAGCTTATATTCCTTGGGGGTAGCGGGTTACGAGCAGTACTTC.

The chain has TRBV24-1 and TRBJ2-2, with D perhaps matching TRBD2 (5 bases). The CDR3 extends over 20 amino acids. Germline V CDR1 and CDR2: KGHDR, SFDVKD. V was clipped by 7 bases and J by 3 bases, with 29 bases between them. Written as DNA, the CDR3 is TGTGCCACCAGGGTGGCCGCAGTAGTAGGCCCCGGGAAGTACACCGGGGAGCTGTTTTTT. As protein: CATRVAAVVGPGKYTGELFF.

This clonotype has a count of ten or more. The chain links TRBV6-5 to TRBJ2-7; tentative D call: TRBD1 (6 bases). Between the trimmed V and J ends, which lost 8 bases and 5 bases, there was a span of 19 bases. CDR1 and CDR2 (germline): MNHEY, SVGAGI. This CDR3 is 14 amino acids long. As DNA, the CDR3 is TGTGCCAGCGGGAAACAGGGAGCAGGGGACGAGCAGTACTTC. The encoded protein is CASGKQGAGDEQYF.

This chain connects TRBV1 to TRBJ2-7; TRBD2 is the table's D call and was not checked against the DNA. TRBV1 is a documented pseudogene. This CDR3 is 16 amino acids long. The CDR3 reads CTSSHSTSGVSYEQYF. The CDR3, as DNA: TGCACCAGCAGCCACTCTACTAGCGGGGTCTCCTACGAGCAGTACTTC.

This clonotype was recorded many times. The chain links TRBV4-2 to TRBJ2-5; 7 positions match TRBD1. With V trimmed by 0 bases and J by 6 bases, 7 bases remained unmatched. The CDR3 totals 15 residues. CDR1 is LGHNA and CDR2 is YNFKEQ in the germline V gene. The CDR3 DNA reads as TGTGCCAGCAGCCAAGAGACAGGGACGTTGCAGACCCAGTACTTC. Translating gives CASSQETGTLQTQYF.

This clonotype was counted many times. The chain recombines TRBV28 with TRBJ2-1, with TRBD1 identical over 7 bases. CDR1 and CDR2 (germline): MDHEN, SYDVKM. The CDR3 has 16 amino acids. J lost 8 bases, V lost 5 bases, and 15 bases had no gene match. In nucleotides, the CDR3 is TGTGCCAGCAGTCAGAAGAGGGGGCGCGATTCCCATGAGCAGTTCTTC. As protein: CASSQKRGRDSHEQFF.

Judged by abundance, this clonotype is medium-sized. CDR3 nucleotide sequence: TGTGCCAGCAGTCCTGGGACGGGTGACGAGCAGTACTTC. Translation: CASSPGTGDEQYF. This rearrangement joins TRBV6-1 to TRBJ2-7; D could derive from TRBD1 or TRBD2 (5 bases each). CDR1 and CDR2 (germline): MNHNS, SASEGT. V gave up 5 bases and J gave up 5 bases, with 13 bases separating them. This CDR3 is built from 13 residues.